A selection of T cell receptor beta chains follows, all from one sample in a study of T-cell reconstitution after alpha-beta-depleted transplantation in children. TCRdb analysed the PCR reads with MiXCR anew, one entry per CDR3 protein. The sample consists of 500,000 or so distinct CDR3 sequences, about an eighth of them appearing once. Sequenced here: PBMCs, mostly from graft donor cells, sampled 180 days after TCRalphabeta/CD19-depleted stem cell transplant. The receptors derive from a female patient aged 2-9 years who had a stem cell transplant for aplastic anemia, so the T cells may come from the graft donor. The CDR3 runs from the conserved cysteine through the conserved F or W. A D gene is named only where the DNA matches it firmly. Size values are once, few and many counts, or a class for expanded clones, and some rows have none.

V gene	D gene	J gene	clone size	CDR3 protein	CDR3 DNA
TRBV12-3/TRBV12-4	NA	TRBJ2-4	many	CASSPVGLPAKNIQYF	TGTGCCAGCAGTCCTGTGGGCCTACCAGCCAAAAACATTCAGTACTTC
TRBV5-1	TRBD2	TRBJ2-5	NA	CASAPGEAGGETQYF	TGCGCCAGCGCTCCGGGGGAAGCGGGAGGAGAGACCCAGTACTTC
TRBV27	NA	TRBJ1-5	few	CASSRQGESNQPQHF	TGTGCCAGCAGTAGACAAGGGGAATCCAATCAGCCCCAGCATTTT
TRBV29-1	TRBD1	TRBJ1-1	NA	CSAGVRTGLAFF	TGCAGCGCAGGAGTCCGGACAGGGTTAGCTTTCTTT
TRBV29-1	TRBD1	TRBJ2-7	NA	CSAQPGQGRWEYF	TGCAGCGCCCAACCGGGACAGGGTCGTTGGGAGTACTTC
TRBV7-8	TRBD2	TRBJ2-1	NA	CASSLAVGGGSGEQFF	TGTGCCAGCAGCTTAGCAGTGGGAGGCGGGAGCGGTGAGCAGTTCTTC
TRBV5-1	NA	TRBJ2-6	many	CASSLPDGANVLTF	TGCGCCAGCAGCTTGCCGGACGGGGCCAACGTCCTGACTTTC
TRBV7-8	NA	TRBJ2-5	many	CASSLVRLQETQYF	TGTGCCAGCAGCTTAGTTCGGCTGCAAGAGACCCAGTACTTC
TRBV7-3	TRBD2	TRBJ2-1	few	CASSFSGRGYNEQFF	TGTGCCAGCAGCTTTAGCGGGAGGGGGTACAATGAGCAGTTCTTC
TRBV25-1	NA	TRBJ2-5	few	CASSVEGFQETQYF	TGTGCCAGCAGTGTTGAGGGATTCCAAGAGACCCAGTACTTC
TRBV20-1	TRBD2	TRBJ2-4	few	CSARDRGARGLAESAKNIQYF	TGCAGTGCTAGAGATCGAGGGGCCAGGGGACTAGCGGAATCAGCCAAAAACATTCAGTACTTC
TRBV15	NA	TRBJ1-4	NA	CATSRGWSPGAIEKLFF	TGTGCCACCAGCAGAGGTTGGAGTCCGGGGGCCATTGAAAAACTGTTTTTT
TRBV20-1	NA	TRBJ2-1	few	CSGYYNEQFF	TGCAGTGGGTACTACAATGAGCAGTTCTTC
TRBV7-2	TRBD1	TRBJ1-3	NA	CASSLEGTDGNTIYF	TGTGCCAGCAGCTTAGAAGGGACAGACGGAAACACCATATATTTT
TRBV15	NA	TRBJ2-1	many	CATSRGRNRGQFF	TGTGCCACCAGCAGAGGAAGGAATCGGGGGCAGTTCTTC
TRBV3-1	TRBD2	TRBJ2-5	few	CASSQNGGAGADF	TGTGCCAGCAGCCAAAACGGGGGAGCGGGAGCCGACTTC
TRBV6-1	NA	TRBJ1-6	NA	CASLPGAVYNSPLHF	TGTGCCAGCCTCCCAGGGGCCGTCTATAATTCACCCCTCCACTTT
TRBV20-1	NA	TRBJ2-1	few	CSARALLRDSYNEQFF	TGCAGTGCTAGAGCCCTCTTGAGGGATTCCTACAATGAGCAGTTCTTC
TRBV7-9	TRBD1	TRBJ1-2	NA	CASSTRTGMSYGYTF	TGTGCCAGCAGTACCAGGACAGGGATGAGCTATGGCTACACCTTC
TRBV20-1	NA	TRBJ2-1	NA	CSARAPATEQFF	TGCAGTGCTAGAGCCCCAGCAACTGAGCAGTTCTTC
TRBV7-6	TRBD2	TRBJ2-7	NA	CASSLGVRLATNEQYF	TGTGCCAGCAGCTTGGGAGTTCGACTAGCAACGAACGAGCAGTACTTC
TRBV6-5	TRBD2	TRBJ2-5	few	CASSYSGGVQETQYF	TGTGCCAGCAGTTACTCGGGAGGGGTCCAAGAGACCCAGTACTTC
TRBV29-1	TRBD1	TRBJ2-1	NA	CSVEGQGFDNEQFF	TGCAGCGTTGAAGGACAGGGATTCGACAATGAGCAGTTCTTC
TRBV3-1	TRBD2	TRBJ2-1	NA	CASSQVGGRIRNEQFF	TGTGCCAGCAGCCAAGTGGGCGGGAGAATTCGCAATGAGCAGTTCTTC
TRBV11-1	TRBD2	TRBJ2-7	NA	CASSFGGSAYEQYF	TGTGCCAGCAGCTTTGGCGGGAGCGCGTACGAGCAGTACTTC
TRBV29-1	NA	TRBJ1-1	NA	CSVENGLGTEAFF	TGCAGCGTTGAGAACGGGTTGGGAACTGAAGCTTTCTTT
TRBV12-3/TRBV12-4	NA	TRBJ2-7	NA	CALRRRSNEQYF	TGTGCCCTGAGGAGGCGTTCGAACGAGCAGTACTTC